The present entry profiles one T cell receptor (beta chain) with its context. The antigen is undetermined. The CDR3 covers 16 residues. Germline V lookup: CDR1 SGHVS, CDR2 FNYEAQ. V lost 5 bases, J lost 7 bases, and 20 bases lay in between. The data are from a study of graft-versus-host responses after intestinal transplantation. Libraries were prepared by immunoSEQ multiplex PCR; TCRdb keeps only in-frame clonotypes and omits some of them. The sample holds 90,000 to 150,000 clones, around 96% seen once. The study, taken as a whole, reports: Researchers found GvH clones in recipient marrow, and some showed up first in ileum or blood.

The TCR comes from a human donor who received an intestinal transplant. The V gene is TRBV7-6, the J gene TRBJ1-4; D is uncertain. The material sequenced was unstimulated CD8+ T cells sorted from spleen or lymph node cells, taken before intestinal transplant. The CDR3 DNA reads TGTGCCAGCAGCCCGCTAGGGTCCAAGGGCATTGAAAAACTGTTTTTT. This sequence encodes CASSPLGSKGIEKLFF.